This T cell receptor beta chain was retrieved from a study of blood T cell repertoires in COVID-19. Study background: Acute-phase and convalescent COVID-19 samples originated in the United States, Italy and Spain.

Profiling relied on immunoSEQ multiplex PCR, and the TCRdb table lists in-frame clones only, not all of them. The repertoire has about 200,000 clones, approximately 81% of them found once; the top ten carry around 5%. In this sample, this clone turned up once. The origin of this receptor is an elderly woman with acute or convalescent COVID-19. The material sequenced was peripheral blood.

The CDR3 region has the DNA TGTGCCAGCAGTTCAAGGGCGGGCTTGTTCTTC. This gives the protein CASSSRAGLFF. This rearrangement joins TRBV28 to TRBJ2-1; possible D gene TRBD2, 5 bases. The CDR3 consists of 11 residues. In germline, CDR1 is MDHEN, CDR2 SYDVKM. With 4 bases removed from V and 15 bases from J, the gap between germline ends came to 13 bases.